This is a list of T cell receptor beta chains from one sample in a study of blood T cell repertoires in COVID-19. Measured with immunoSEQ multiplex PCR; TCRdb has only the in-frame clones, and not every one. The sample has 60,000 to 75,000 clones, roughly 89% seen once; the top ten hold approximately 1.9%. Source material: peripheral blood. These TCRs come from a man aged 30 to 39 with acute or convalescent COVID-19. The CDR3 runs from the conserved cysteine through the conserved F or W. The D gene is left open where the match is weak. Clone size is stated in some rows and not others, as once, few, many or a class when expanded.

cdr3_length: 16; clone_size: .; d_call: TRBD2; j_call: TRBJ2-1; v_call: TRBV6-4; cdr3_nt: TGTGCCAGCAGCTTCCATAGCGGGAGACCCTACAATGAGCAGTTCTTC; cdr3_aa: CASSFHSGRPYNEQFF
cdr3_length: 12; clone_size: .; d_call: .; j_call: TRBJ2-1; v_call: TRBV19; cdr3_nt: TGTGCCAGTAGTAGCAGGGGAAGCCCGCAGTTCTTC; cdr3_aa: CASSSRGSPQFF
cdr3_length: 13; clone_size: .; d_call: .; j_call: TRBJ1-2; v_call: TRBV29-1; cdr3_nt: TGCAGCGTGCGCAGGGGTTTGGGCTATGGCTACACCTTC; cdr3_aa: CSVRRGLGYGYTF
cdr3_length: 14; clone_size: .; d_call: .; j_call: TRBJ2-1; v_call: TRBV5-4; cdr3_nt: TGTGCCAGCAGCCCGGACTTGGGAGACAATGAGCAGTTCTTC; cdr3_aa: CASSPDLGDNEQFF
cdr3_length: 13; clone_size: .; d_call: .; j_call: TRBJ1-1; v_call: TRBV10-3; cdr3_nt: TGTGCCATCAGTGGAGGGCAGGAGGGTCTAGCTTTCTTT; cdr3_aa: CAISGGQEGLAFF
cdr3_length: 15; clone_size: .; d_call: .; j_call: TRBJ2-1; v_call: TRBV4-3; cdr3_nt: TGCGCCAGCAGCCAAGATTCCCTAGTAAGCAATGAGCAGTTCTTC; cdr3_aa: CASSQDSLVSNEQFF
cdr3_length: 15; clone_size: .; d_call: TRBD1; j_call: TRBJ1-4; v_call: TRBV7-9; cdr3_nt: TGTGCCAGCAGCTCCTTCGACAGGGCGAATGAAAAACTGTTTTTT; cdr3_aa: CASSSFDRANEKLFF
cdr3_length: 14; clone_size: once; d_call: .; j_call: TRBJ1-1; v_call: TRBV9; cdr3_nt: TGTGCCAGCAGCGTATCAGGACAAGGCACTGAAGCTTTCTTT; cdr3_aa: CASSVSGQGTEAFF
cdr3_length: 13; clone_size: .; d_call: .; j_call: TRBJ1-1; v_call: TRBV10-3; cdr3_nt: TGTGCCACCCACCCAGGCTTGAACACTGAAGCTTTCTTT; cdr3_aa: CATHPGLNTEAFF
cdr3_length: 13; clone_size: .; d_call: TRBD1; j_call: TRBJ1-2; v_call: TRBV6-5; cdr3_nt: TGTGCCAGCAGCGCGACAGGGGGCACGGGCTACACCTTC; cdr3_aa: CASSATGGTGYTF
cdr3_length: 13; clone_size: .; d_call: .; j_call: TRBJ2-5; v_call: TRBV5-5; cdr3_nt: TGTGCCAGCAGCCGTGACAAGCAAGAGACCCAGTACTTC; cdr3_aa: CASSRDKQETQYF
cdr3_length: 15; clone_size: .; d_call: .; j_call: TRBJ2-2; v_call: TRBV24-1; cdr3_nt: TGTGCCACCGCTGACAACCGAGTGAACACCGGGGAGCTGTTTTTT; cdr3_aa: CATADNRVNTGELFF
cdr3_length: 16; clone_size: .; d_call: .; j_call: TRBJ1-1; v_call: TRBV15; cdr3_nt: TGTGCCACCAGCAGAGGGGGCGGGGGAGGGAACACTGAAGCTTTCTTT; cdr3_aa: CATSRGGGGGNTEAFF
cdr3_length: 14; clone_size: once; d_call: .; j_call: TRBJ1-1; v_call: TRBV6-2/TRBV6-3; cdr3_nt: TGTGCCAGCAGCTCCAGGACAGCGAACACTGAAGCTTTCTTT; cdr3_aa: CASSSRTANTEAFF
cdr3_length: 14; clone_size: .; d_call: TRBD2; j_call: TRBJ2-1; v_call: TRBV9; cdr3_nt: TGTGCCAGCAGCGGGACTAGCGGGAGTAATGAGCAGTTCTTC; cdr3_aa: CASSGTSGSNEQFF
cdr3_length: 11; clone_size: .; d_call: TRBD1; j_call: TRBJ1-1; v_call: TRBV29-1; cdr3_nt: TGCAGCACATTACAGGGGGCTGAAGCTTTCTTT; cdr3_aa: CSTLQGAEAFF
cdr3_length: 12; clone_size: .; d_call: .; j_call: TRBJ2-7; v_call: TRBV29-1; cdr3_nt: TGCAGCGTTGGTAATTCGGGGGACGAGCAGTACTTC; cdr3_aa: CSVGNSGDEQYF
cdr3_length: 15; clone_size: .; d_call: .; j_call: TRBJ1-2; v_call: TRBV28; cdr3_nt: TGTGCCAGCAGCAATTTGGGGAGGATCCCGGGGGGCTACACCTTC; cdr3_aa: CASSNLGRIPGGYTF
cdr3_length: 13; clone_size: .; d_call: TRBD1; j_call: TRBJ1-6; v_call: TRBV2; cdr3_nt: TGTGCCAGCAGTCGGACAGGGGATTCACCCCTCCACTTT; cdr3_aa: CASSRTGDSPLHF
cdr3_length: 16; clone_size: .; d_call: .; j_call: TRBJ1-4; v_call: TRBV5-1; cdr3_nt: TGCGCCAGCAGCGCTCGGACAGCGGCAACTAATGAAAAACTGTTTTTT; cdr3_aa: CASSARTAATNEKLFF